This paragraph reports one T cell receptor beta chain. The data are from a study of blood T cell repertoires in COVID-19. The wider study: Researchers got acute and convalescent COVID-19 samples from the United States, Italy and Spain.

Germline lookup yields CDR1 SGHRS and CDR2 YFSETQ. Trimming cost V 4 bases and J 8 bases; bases outside gene matches: 10. The CDR3 sequence is 14 residues long. Clinical histories supplied by participants themselves formed the basis of cohort assignment. Per the authors' pipeline: For nucleated cells, counts were estimated from reference gene primer amplification. Only in-frame clones appear in the TCRdb table, and some are missing; sequencing was by immunoSEQ multiplex PCR. V, J and clone size were drawn from that table, and D and trimming were deduced from the DNA. The sample has around 450,000 clones, nearly 90% seen once.

Material for sequencing was PBMCs or T cells enriched from blood (not recorded which). The chain recombines TRBV5-1 with TRBJ1-2, with 8 bases identical to TRBD1. The sequence was collected from a young woman with acute COVID-19. CDR3 residues: CASSPTGGVWGYTF. The CDR3 bases are TGCGCCAGCAGCCCCACAGGGGGGGTGTGGGGCTACACCTTC.